The rows below give T cell receptor beta chains drawn from one sample of a study of Ad26.COV2.S vaccination and SARS-CoV-2 variants. Profiled with immunoSEQ multiplex PCR; TCRdb holds only in-frame clones, not every one. The sample contains roughly 350,000 clones, 80% to 90% of which appear only once. The source was peripheral blood, collected in a trial of Ad26.COV2.S vaccine versus placebo. The receptors derive from a person aged 18-65 years who received the Ad26.COV2.S COVID-19 vaccine or a placebo. The CDR3 runs from the conserved cysteine through the conserved F or W. D genes are given only for firm matches.

TRBJ2-2,TRBV4-3,.,CASSQEGYTGELFF
TRBJ1-1,TRBV21-1,.,CASSKEGGMNTEAFF
TRBJ1-1,TRBV25-1,TRBD1,CASRNRGSTEAFF
TRBJ2-3,TRBV6-2/TRBV6-3,.,CASSPRPGGRDTQYF
TRBJ2-5,TRBV25-1,TRBD2,CASSERGTLKETQYF
TRBJ2-1,TRBV7-8,TRBD2,CASGLAERGAYNEQFF
TRBJ2-1,TRBV19,.,CASSIGGLSYNEQFF
TRBJ1-2,TRBV6-6,TRBD1,CASSQQGNYYGYTF
TRBJ1-4,TRBV4-3,.,CASSHQAGGINEKLFF
TRBJ2-1,TRBV19,TRBD2,CASSGLAEYNEQFF
TRBJ1-4,TRBV2,TRBD1,CASSPQGASNEKLFF
TRBJ1-4,TRBV5-1,TRBD1,CASSPGQGREKLFF
TRBJ1-3,TRBV14,.,CASSARWSSGNTIYF
TRBJ1-2,TRBV7-2,.,CASSLQGRVTNYGYTF
TRBJ2-7,TRBV30,.,CAGSGSLSYEQYF
TRBJ1-2,TRBV18,TRBD1,CASSSQGASGYTF
TRBJ1-3,TRBV5-8,.,CASSLKTGSRAIYF